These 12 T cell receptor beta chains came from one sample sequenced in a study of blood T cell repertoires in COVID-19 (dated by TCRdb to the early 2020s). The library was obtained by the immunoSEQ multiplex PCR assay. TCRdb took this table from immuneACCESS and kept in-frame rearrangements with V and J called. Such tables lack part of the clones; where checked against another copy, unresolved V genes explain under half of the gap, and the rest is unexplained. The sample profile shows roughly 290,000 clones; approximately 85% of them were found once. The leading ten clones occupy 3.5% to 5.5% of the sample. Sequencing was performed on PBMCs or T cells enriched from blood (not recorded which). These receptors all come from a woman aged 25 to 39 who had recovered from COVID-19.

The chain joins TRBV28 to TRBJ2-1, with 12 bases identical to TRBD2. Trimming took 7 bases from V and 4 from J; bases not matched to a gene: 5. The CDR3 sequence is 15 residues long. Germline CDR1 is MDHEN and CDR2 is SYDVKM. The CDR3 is CASNPGLAGYNEQFF. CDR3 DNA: TGTGCCAGCAATCCGGGACTAGCGGGTTACAATGAGCAGTTCTTC.

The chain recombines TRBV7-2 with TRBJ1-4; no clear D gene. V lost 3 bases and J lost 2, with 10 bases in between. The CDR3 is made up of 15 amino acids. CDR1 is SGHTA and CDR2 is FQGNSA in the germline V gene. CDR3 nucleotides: TGTGCCAGCAGCTTGGCCCCGGGGACTAATGAAAAACTGTTTTTT. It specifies CASSLAPGTNEKLFF.

CDR3 region: CASSRPSVNTEAFF. DNA of the CDR3: TGTGCCAGCAGTCGCCCATCAGTGAACACTGAAGCTTTCTTT. V usage is TRBV28 and J usage is TRBJ1-1; D gene unclear. Per the germline V gene, CDR1 is MDHEN and CDR2 is SYDVKM. Trimming took off 5 bases at V and 0 bases at J, with 10 bases between the two ends. This CDR3 is 14 amino acids long.

The CDR3 sequence is CASSQEADRGSETQYF. In DNA, the CDR3 is TGTGCCAGCAGCCAAGAAGCGGACAGGGGATCGGAGACCCAGTACTTC. The V call is TRBV3-1 (or the pseudogene TRBV3-2), the J call TRBJ2-5; 9 bases are shared with TRBD1. The CDR3 runs 16 residues. Per the germline V gene, CDR1 is LGHDT and CDR2 is YNNKEL (reference sequence). V lost 0 bases to trimming and J lost 5 bases; unmatched junction nucleotides: 7.

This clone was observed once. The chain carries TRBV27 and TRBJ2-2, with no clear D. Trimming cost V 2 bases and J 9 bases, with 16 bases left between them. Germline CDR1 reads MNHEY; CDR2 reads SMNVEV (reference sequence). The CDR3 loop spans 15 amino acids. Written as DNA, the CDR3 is TGTGCCAGCAGTTTAGGCGGAACTTCACTCCGGGAGCTGTTTTTT. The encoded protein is CASSLGGTSLRELFF.

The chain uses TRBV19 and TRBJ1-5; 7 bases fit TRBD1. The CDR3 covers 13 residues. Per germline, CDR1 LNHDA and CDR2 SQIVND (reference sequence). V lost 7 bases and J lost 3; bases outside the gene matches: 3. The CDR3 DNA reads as TGTGCCAGTAAACAGGGGAACAATCAGCCCCAGCATTTT. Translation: CASKQGNNQPQHF.

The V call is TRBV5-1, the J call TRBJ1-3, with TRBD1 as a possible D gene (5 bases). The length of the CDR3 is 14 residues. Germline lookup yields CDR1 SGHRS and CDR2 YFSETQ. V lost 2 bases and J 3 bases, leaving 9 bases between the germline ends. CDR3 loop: CASSFLGRGNTIYF. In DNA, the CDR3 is TGCGCCAGCAGCTTCTTGGGGCGTGGAAACACCATATATTTT.

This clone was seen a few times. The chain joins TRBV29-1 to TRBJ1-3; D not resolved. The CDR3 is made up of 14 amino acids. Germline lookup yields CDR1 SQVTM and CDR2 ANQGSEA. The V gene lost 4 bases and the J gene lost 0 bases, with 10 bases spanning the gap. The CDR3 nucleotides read TGCAGCGTTGGTAGAGGAGACTCTGGAAACACCATATATTTT. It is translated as CSVGRGDSGNTIYF.

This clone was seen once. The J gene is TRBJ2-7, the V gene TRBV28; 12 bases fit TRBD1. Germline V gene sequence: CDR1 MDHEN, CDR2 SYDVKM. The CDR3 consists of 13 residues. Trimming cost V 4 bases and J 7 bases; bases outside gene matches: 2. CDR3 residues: CASSWGQGAEQYF. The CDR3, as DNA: TGTGCCAGCAGTTGGGGACAGGGGGCGGAGCAGTACTTC.

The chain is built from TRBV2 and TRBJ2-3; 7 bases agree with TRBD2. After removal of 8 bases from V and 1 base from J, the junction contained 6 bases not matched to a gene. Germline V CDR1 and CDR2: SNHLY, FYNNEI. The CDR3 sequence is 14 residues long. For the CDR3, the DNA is TGTGCCAGCGGCGAGGGAGGGGGCACAGATACGCAGTATTTT. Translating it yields CASGEGGGTDTQYF.

CDR3 sequence (DNA): TGTGCCAGCAGCCAAAAGAAAGCGGGGGAGACCGGGGAGCTGTTTTTT. This codes for CASSQKKAGETGELFF. The chain combines TRBV3-1 (or the pseudogene TRBV3-2) with TRBJ2-2, with 8 bases that match TRBD2. The junction had 7 bases not matched to a gene; V was cut back by 2 bases and J by 5 bases. CDR3 length equals 16 residues. Germline V gene sequence: CDR1 LGHDT, CDR2 YNNKEL (reference sequence).

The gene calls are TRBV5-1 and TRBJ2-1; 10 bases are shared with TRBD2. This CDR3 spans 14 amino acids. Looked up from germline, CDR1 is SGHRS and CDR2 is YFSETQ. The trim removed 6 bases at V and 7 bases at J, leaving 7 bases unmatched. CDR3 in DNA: TGCGCCAGCACATGGACTAGCGGCCCTAATGAGCAGTTCTTC. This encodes CASTWTSGPNEQFF.